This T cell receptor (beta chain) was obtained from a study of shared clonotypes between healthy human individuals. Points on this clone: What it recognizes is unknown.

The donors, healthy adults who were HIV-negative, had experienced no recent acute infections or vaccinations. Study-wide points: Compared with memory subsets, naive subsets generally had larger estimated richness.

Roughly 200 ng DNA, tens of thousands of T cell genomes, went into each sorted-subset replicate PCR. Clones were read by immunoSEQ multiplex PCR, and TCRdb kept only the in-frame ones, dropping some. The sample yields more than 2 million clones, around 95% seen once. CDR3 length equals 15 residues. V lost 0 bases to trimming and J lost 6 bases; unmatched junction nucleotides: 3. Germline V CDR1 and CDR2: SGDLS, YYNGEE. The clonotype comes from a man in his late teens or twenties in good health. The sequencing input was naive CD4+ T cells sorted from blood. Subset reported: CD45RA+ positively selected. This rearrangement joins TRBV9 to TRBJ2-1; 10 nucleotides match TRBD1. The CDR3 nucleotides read TGTGCCAGCAGCGTAGAGGGACAGGGGCGCAATGAGCAGTTCTTC. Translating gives CASSVEGQGRNEQFF.